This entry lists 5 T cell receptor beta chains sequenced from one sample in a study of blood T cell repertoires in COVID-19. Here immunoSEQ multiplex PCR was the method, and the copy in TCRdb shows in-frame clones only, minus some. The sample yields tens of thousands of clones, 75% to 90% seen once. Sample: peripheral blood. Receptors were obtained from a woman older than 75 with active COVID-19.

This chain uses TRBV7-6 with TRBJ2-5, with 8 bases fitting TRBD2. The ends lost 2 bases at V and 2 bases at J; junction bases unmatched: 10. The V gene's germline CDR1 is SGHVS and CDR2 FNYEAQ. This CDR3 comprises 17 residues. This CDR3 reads CASSLTLSGSLQETQYF. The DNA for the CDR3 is TGTGCCAGCAGCTTAACCCTGAGCGGGAGCCTACAAGAGACCCAGTACTTC. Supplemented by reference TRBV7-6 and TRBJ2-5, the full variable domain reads GAGVSQSPRYKVTKRGQDVALRCDPISGHVSLYWYRQALGQGPEFLTYFNYEAQQDKSGLPNDRFSAERPEGSISTLTIQRTEQRDSAMYRCASSLTLSGSLQETQYFGPGTRLLVL.

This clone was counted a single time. CDR3 nucleotides: TGTGCCAGCTCACCGAGCCTAGCGGGAAACACCGGGGAGCTGTTTTTT. Protein sequence: CASSPSLAGNTGELFF. V gene TRBV18 combines with J gene TRBJ2-2, with TRBD2 identical over 9 bases. The germline V gene encodes CDR1 KGHSH and CDR2 LQKENI. V gave up 3 bases and J gave up 2 bases; unmatched junction bases: 4. This CDR3 region has 16 residues.

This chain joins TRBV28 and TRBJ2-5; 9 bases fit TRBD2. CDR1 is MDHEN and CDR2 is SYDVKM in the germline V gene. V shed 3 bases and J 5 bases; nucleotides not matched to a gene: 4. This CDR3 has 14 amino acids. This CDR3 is CASSLAGGRETQYF. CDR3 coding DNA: TGTGCCAGCAGTTTGGCGGGAGGGCGGGAGACCCAGTACTTC.

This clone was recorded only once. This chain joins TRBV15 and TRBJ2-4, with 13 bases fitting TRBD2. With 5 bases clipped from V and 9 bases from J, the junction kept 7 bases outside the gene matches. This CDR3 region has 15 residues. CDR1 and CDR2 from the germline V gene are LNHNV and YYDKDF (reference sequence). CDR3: CATSPLAGGEGIQYF. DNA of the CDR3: TGTGCCACCAGCCCACTAGCGGGAGGGGAGGGCATTCAGTACTTC.

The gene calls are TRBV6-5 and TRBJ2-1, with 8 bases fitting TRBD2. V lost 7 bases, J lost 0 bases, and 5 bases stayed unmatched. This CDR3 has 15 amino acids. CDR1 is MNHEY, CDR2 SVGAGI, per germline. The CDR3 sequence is CASNIAGNSYNEQFF. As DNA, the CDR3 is TGTGCCAGCAATATAGCGGGAAACTCCTACAATGAGCAGTTCTTC.